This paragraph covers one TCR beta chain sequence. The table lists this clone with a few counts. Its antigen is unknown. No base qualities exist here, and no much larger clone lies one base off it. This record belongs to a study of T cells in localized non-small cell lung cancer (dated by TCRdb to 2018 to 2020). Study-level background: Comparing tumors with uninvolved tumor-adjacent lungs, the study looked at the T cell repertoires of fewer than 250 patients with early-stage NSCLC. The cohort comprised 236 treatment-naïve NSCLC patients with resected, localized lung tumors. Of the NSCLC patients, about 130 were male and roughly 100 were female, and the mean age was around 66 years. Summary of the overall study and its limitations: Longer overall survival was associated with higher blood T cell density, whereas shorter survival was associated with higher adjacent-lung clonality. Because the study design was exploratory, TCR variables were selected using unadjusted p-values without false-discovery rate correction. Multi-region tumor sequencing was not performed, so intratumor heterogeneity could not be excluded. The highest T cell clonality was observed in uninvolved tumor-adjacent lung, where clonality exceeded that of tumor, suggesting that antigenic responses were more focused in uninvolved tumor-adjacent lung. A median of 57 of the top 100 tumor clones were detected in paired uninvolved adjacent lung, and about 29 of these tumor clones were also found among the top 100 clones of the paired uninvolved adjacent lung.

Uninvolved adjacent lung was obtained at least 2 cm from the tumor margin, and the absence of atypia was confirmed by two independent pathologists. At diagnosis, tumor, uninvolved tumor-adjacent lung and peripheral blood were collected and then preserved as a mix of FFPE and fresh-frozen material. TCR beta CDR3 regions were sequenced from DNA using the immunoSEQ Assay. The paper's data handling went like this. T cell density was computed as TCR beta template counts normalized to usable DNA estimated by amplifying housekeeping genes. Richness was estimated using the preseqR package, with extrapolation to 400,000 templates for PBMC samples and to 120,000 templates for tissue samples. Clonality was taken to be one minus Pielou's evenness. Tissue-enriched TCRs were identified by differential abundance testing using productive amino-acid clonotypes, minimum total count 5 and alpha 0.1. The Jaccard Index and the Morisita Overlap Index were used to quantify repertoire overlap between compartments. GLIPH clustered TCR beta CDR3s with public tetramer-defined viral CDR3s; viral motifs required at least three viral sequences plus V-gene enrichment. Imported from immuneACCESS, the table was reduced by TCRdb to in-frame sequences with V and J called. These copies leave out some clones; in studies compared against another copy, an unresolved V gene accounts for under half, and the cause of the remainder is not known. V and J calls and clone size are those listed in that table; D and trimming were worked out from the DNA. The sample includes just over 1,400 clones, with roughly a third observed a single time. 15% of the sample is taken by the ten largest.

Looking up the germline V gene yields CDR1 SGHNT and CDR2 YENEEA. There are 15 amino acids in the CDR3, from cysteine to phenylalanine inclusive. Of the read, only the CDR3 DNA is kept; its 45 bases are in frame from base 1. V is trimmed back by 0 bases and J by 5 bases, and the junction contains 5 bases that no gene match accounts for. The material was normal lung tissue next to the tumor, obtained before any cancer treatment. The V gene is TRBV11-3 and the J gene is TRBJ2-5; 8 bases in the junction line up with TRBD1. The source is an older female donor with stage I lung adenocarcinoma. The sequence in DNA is TGTGCCAGCAGCTTAGAGGGCAGGGGGCCTGAGACCCAGTACTTC. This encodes CASSLEGRGPETQYF.